These 5 T cell receptor beta chains share one sample of origin, sequenced in a study of cytomegalovirus exposure and HLA in healthy donors. PCR employed 60 Vbeta and 13 Jbeta primers. Clones were sequenced by immunoSEQ multiplex PCR, and TCRdb holds only the in-frame ones, with some missing. In the table there are 150,000 to 200,000 clones, approximately 86% of which are singletons. The source material was PBMCs. The receptors here all came from a woman aged 18-29 years in good health and CMV-seronegative.

This chain joins TRBV5-4 and TRBJ2-2; 7 nucleotides align to TRBD2. Looked up from germline, CDR1 is SGHNT and CDR2 is YYREEE (reference sequence). There are 15 residues in the CDR3. V lost 0 bases, J lost 3 bases, and 2 bases stayed unmatched. CDR3 DNA: TGTGCCAGCAGCTTGGGGCTAGCGGACACCGGGGAGCTGTTTTTT. It codes for CASSLGLADTGELFF.

V is TRBV6-5 and J is TRBJ2-1; 11 bases agree with TRBD2. The CDR3 sequence is 15 residues long. Per germline, CDR1 MNHEY and CDR2 SVGAGI. The trim removed 1 base at V and 6 bases at J, leaving 2 bases unmatched. The CDR3: CASSYLAGGGNEQFF. Written as DNA, the CDR3 is TGTGCCAGCAGTTACTTAGCGGGAGGGGGCAATGAGCAGTTCTTC.

The chain is built from TRBV2 and TRBJ2-7, with D uncertain. Germline CDR1 reads SNHLY; CDR2 reads FYNNEI. Trimming pared 6 bases from V and 1 base from J, leaving 10 bases between. The CDR3 length is 13 residues. The chain's CDR3 is CASRVTPSYEQYF. The CDR3 bases are TGTGCCAGCAGGGTGACACCTTCCTACGAGCAGTACTTC.

This clone was seen only once. The chain couples TRBV5-1 to TRBJ2-7; 14 nucleotides align to TRBD2. CDR3 length equals 18 residues. Trimming took 4 bases from V and 2 from J; bases not matched to a gene: 11. Germline values: CDR1 SGHRS, CDR2 YFSETQ. In DNA, the CDR3 is TGCGCCAGCAGCCTGACTAGCGGGAGGGCACTGTGGGCCTACGAGCAGTACTTC. It codes for CASSLTSGRALWAYEQYF.

The chain joins TRBV6-1 to TRBJ2-3, with D tentatively TRBD1 (6 bases). CDR1 is MNHNS and CDR2 is SASEGT in the germline V gene. The ends were cut back, 4 bases at V and 3 bases at J, with 8 bases in the middle. The length of the CDR3 is 13 residues. CDR3 DNA: TGTGCCAGCAGTGTACAGGGTACAGATACGCAGTATTTT. This encodes CASSVQGTDTQYF.